This T cell receptor (beta chain) was identified in a study of blood T cell repertoires in COVID-19. The data were produced by immunoSEQ multiplex PCR, yet TCRdb's version contains in-frame clones alone and is incomplete. The sample has approximately 40,000 clones, around nine tenths seen once; the top ten hold less than 5%. Sequenced: peripheral blood. The origin of this receptor is a man in his forties or fifties with COVID-19, enrolled during active disease.

Here the CDR3 reads CASSSEPGGGNQPQHF. The DNA of the CDR3 is TGTGCCAGCAGCTCCGAACCGGGGGGGGGCAATCAGCCCCAGCATTTT. This chain links TRBV7-6 with TRBJ1-5, with a weak D call TRBD1 (5 bases). The V gene's germline CDR1 is SGHVS and CDR2 FNYEAQ. The ends were cut back, 4 bases at V and 2 bases at J, with 15 bases in the middle. The CDR3 extends over 16 amino acids.